This T cell receptor (beta chain) was captured by sequencing in a study of cytomegalovirus exposure and HLA in healthy donors. On the study more broadly: Sequencing of around 200 million T cells in an earlier analysis found around 120 million unique TCR beta sequences.

Notes on this clone: What it recognizes is unknown.

General study findings and limits: The authors listed around 150 TCR beta chains as cytomegalovirus-associated.

V was pared by 4 bases and J by 0 bases, with 9 bases of the junction left unmatched. Germline lookup yields CDR1 SGHNT and CDR2 YYREEE (reference sequence). The CDR3 is made up of 18 amino acids. With 60 Vbeta and 13 Jbeta primers, the PCR was carried out. The repertoire was sequenced with immunoSEQ multiplex PCR; TCRdb's copy has only in-frame clones and lacks some. The repertoire holds 85,000 to 100,000 clones, 64% seen once, with around 3.5% in the top ten. Sequenced input: PBMCs. This sequence was found in a man in his sixties in good health and CMV-seronegative. The chain employs TRBV5-4 and TRBJ1-5; 11 bases line up with TRBD1. CDR3 DNA: TGTGCCAGCAGCAGTCGGGGACAGGGGGATTATAGCAATCAGCCCCAGCATTTT. Translating it yields CASSSRGQGDYSNQPQHF.